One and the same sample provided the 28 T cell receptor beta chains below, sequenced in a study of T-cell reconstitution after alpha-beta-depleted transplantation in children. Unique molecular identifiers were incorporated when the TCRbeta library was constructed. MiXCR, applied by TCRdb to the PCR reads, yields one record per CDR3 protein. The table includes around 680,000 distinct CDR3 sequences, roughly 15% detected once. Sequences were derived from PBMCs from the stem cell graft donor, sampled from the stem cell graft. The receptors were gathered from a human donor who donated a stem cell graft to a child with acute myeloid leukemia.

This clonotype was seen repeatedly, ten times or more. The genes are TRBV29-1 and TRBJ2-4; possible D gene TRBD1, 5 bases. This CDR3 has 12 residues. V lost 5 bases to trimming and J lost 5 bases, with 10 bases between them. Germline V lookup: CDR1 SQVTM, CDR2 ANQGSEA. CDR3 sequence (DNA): TGCAGCGTTAGCCAGGGCGAAAACATTCAGTACTTC. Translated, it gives CSVSQGENIQYF. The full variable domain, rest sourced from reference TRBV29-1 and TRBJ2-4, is SAVISQKPSRDICQRGTSLTIQCQVDSQVTMMFWYRQQPGQSLTLIATANQGSEATYESGFVIDKFPISRPNLTFSTLTVSNMSPEDSSIYLCSVSQGENIQYFGAGTRLSVL.

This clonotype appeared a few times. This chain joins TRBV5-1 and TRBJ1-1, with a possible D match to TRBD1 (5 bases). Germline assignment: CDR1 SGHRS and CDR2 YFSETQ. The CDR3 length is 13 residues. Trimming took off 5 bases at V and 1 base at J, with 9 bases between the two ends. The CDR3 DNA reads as TGCGCCAGCAGGGAGGGGACGAACACTGAAGCTTTCTTT. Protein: CASREGTNTEAFF.

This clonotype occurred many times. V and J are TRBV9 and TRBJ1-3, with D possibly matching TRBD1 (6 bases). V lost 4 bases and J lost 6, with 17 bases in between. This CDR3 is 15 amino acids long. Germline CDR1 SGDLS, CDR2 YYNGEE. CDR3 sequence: CASSPYDGGENTIYF. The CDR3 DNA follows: TGTGCCAGCAGCCCCTACGATGGGGGCGAAAACACCATATATTTT.

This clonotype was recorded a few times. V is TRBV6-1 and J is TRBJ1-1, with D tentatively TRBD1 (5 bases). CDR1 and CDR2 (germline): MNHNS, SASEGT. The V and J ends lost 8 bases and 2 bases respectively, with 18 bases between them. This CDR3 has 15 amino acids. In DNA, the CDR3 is TGTGCCAGCTTACGAGGGGTCCTATCTAACACTGAAGCTTTCTTT. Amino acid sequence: CASLRGVLSNTEAFF.

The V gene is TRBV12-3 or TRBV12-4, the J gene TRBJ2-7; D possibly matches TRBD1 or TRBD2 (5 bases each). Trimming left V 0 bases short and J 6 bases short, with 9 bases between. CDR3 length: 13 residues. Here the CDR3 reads CASSLAVRGEQYF. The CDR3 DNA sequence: TGTGCCAGCAGTTTAGCGGTGAGGGGCGAGCAGTACTTC.

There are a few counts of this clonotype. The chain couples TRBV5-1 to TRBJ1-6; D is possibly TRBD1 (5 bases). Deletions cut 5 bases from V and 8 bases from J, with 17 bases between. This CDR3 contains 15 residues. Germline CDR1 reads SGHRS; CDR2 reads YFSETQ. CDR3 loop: CASRPPGTGDSPLHF. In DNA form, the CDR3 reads TGCGCCAGCAGACCTCCCGGGACTGGGGATTCACCCCTCCACTTT.

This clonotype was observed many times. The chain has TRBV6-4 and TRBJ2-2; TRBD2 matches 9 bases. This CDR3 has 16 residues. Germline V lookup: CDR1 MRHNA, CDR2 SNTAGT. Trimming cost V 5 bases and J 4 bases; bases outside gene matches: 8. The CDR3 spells CASSSRLAGITGELFF. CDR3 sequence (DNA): TGTGCCAGCAGTTCTAGGCTAGCGGGGATCACCGGGGAGCTGTTTTTT.

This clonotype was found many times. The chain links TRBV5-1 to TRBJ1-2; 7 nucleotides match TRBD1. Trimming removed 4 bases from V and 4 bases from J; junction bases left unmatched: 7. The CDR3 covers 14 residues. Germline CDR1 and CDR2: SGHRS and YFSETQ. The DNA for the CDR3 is TGCGCCAGCAGCCCGGGGGACAGCGTCTATGGCTACACCTTC. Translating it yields CASSPGDSVYGYTF.

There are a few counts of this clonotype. The CDR3 loop is CASTPWGGLTDTQYF. CDR3 nucleotides: TGTGCCAGCACTCCATGGGGGGGCCTAACAGATACGCAGTATTTT. V and J are TRBV12-3 or TRBV12-4 and TRBJ2-3; D possibly corresponds to TRBD2 (7 bases). The CDR3 spans 15 residues. Trimming took off 7 bases at V and 3 bases at J, with 17 bases between the two ends.

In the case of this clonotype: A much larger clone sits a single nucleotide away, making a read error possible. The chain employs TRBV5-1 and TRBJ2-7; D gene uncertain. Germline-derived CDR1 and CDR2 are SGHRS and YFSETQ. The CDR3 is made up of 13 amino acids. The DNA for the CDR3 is TGCGCCAGCGGTCAGGTGAGCTCCTACGACCAGTACTTC. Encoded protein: CASGQVSSYDQYF.

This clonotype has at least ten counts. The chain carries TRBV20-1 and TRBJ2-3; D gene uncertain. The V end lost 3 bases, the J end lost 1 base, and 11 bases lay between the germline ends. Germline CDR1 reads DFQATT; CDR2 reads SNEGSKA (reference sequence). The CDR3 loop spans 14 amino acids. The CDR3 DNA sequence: TGCAGTGCTAGTCAACATTCTGGCACAGATACGCAGTATTTT. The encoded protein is CSASQHSGTDTQYF.

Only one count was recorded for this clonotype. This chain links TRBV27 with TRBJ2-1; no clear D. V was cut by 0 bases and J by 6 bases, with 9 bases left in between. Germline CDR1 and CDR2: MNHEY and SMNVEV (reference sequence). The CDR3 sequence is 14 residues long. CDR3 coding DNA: TGTGCCAGCAGTTTATCGGCAATGCCCAATGAGCAGTTCTTC. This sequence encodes CASSLSAMPNEQFF.

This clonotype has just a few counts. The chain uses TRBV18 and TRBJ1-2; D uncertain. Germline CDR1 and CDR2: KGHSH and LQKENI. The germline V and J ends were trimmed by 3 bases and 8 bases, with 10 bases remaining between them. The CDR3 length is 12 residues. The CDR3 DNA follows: TGTGCCAGCTCACCTGGAATTCGGGGCTACACCTTC. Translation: CASSPGIRGYTF.

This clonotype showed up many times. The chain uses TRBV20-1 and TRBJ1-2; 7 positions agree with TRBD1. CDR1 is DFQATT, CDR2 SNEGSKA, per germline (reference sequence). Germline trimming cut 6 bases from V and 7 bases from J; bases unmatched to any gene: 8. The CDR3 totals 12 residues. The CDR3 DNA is TGCAGTGCCCGGGACAGACGTAGTGGCTACACCTTC. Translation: CSARDRRSGYTF.

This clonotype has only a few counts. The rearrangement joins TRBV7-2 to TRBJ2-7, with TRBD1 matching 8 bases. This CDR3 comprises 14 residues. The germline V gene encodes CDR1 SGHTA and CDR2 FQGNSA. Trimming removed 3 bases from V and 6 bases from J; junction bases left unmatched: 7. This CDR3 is CASSFWTGKSEQYF. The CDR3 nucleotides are TGTGCCAGCAGCTTTTGGACAGGGAAGAGCGAGCAGTACTTC.

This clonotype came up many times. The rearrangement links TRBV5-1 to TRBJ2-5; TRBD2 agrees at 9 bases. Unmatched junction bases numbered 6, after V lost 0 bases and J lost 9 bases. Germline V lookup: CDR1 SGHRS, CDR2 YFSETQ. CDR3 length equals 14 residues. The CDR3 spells CASSLAIAGEAQYF. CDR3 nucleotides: TGCGCCAGCAGCTTGGCTATAGCGGGGGAGGCCCAGTACTTC. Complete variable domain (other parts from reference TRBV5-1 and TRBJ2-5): KAGVTQTPRYLIKTRGQQVTLSCSPISGHRSVSWYQQTPGQGLQFLFEYFSETQRNKGNFPGRFSGRQFSNSRSEMNVSTLELGDSALYLCASSLAIAGEAQYFGPGTRLLVL.

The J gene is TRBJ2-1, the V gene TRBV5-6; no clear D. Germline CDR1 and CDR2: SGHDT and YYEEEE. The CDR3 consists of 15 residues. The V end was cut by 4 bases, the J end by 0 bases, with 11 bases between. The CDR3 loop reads CASSQTDSSYNEQFF. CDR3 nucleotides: TGTGCCAGCAGCCAGACTGATAGCTCCTACAATGAGCAGTTCTTC.

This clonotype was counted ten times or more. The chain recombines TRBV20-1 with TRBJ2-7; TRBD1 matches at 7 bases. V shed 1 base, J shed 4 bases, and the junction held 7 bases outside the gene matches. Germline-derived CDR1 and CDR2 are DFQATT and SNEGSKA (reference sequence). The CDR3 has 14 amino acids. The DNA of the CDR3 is TGCAGTGCTAGAGCGGAAAGGGACAGATACGAGCAGTACTTC. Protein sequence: CSARAERDRYEQYF.

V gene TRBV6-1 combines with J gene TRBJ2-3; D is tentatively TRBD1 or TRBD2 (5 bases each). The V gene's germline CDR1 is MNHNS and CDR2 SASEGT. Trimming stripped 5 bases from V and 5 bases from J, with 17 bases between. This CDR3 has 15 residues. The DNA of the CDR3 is TGTGCCAGCAGTCCTCCGGGACCCCCGAAAGATACGCAGTATTTT. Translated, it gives CASSPPGPPKDTQYF.

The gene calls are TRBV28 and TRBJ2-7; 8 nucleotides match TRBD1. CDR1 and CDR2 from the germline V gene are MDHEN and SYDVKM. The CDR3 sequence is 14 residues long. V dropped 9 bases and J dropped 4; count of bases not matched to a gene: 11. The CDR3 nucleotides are TGTGCCAGGAGTGTCAACAGGGGGACTTACGAGCAGTACGTC. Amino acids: CARSVNRGTYEQYV.

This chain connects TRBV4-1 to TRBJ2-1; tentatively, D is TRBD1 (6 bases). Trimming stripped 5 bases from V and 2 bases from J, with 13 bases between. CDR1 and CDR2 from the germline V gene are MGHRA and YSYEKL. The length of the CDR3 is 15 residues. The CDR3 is CASSWDTVPYNEQFF. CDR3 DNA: TGCGCCAGCAGCTGGGACACCGTGCCCTACAATGAGCAGTTCTTC.

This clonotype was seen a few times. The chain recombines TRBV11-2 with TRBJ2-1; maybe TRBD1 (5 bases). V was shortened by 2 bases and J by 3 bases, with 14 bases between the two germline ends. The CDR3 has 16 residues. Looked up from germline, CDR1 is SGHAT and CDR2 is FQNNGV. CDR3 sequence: CASSLTRRAGYNEQFF. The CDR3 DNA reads TGTGCCAGCAGCTTAACGCGCAGGGCTGGCTACAATGAGCAGTTCTTC.

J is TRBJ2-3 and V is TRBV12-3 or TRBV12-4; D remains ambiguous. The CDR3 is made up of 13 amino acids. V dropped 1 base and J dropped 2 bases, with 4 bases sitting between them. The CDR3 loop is CASSLELTDTQYF. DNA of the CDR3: TGTGCCAGCAGTTTAGAGCTCACAGATACGCAGTATTTT.

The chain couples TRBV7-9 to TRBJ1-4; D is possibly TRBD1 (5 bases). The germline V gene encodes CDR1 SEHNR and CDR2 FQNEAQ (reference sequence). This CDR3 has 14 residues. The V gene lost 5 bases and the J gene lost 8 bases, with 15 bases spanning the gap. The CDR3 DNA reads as TGTGCCAGCAGCCCTCACGGGGGGAGCGAAAAACTGTTTTTT. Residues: CASSPHGGSEKLFF.

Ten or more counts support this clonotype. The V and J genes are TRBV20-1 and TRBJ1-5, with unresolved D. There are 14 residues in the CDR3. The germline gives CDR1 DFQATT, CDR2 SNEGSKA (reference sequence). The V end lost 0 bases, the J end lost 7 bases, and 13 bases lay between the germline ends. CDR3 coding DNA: TGCAGTGCTAGAGATCAGGCCCGCGGCCAGCCCCAGCATTTT. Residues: CSARDQARGQPQHF.

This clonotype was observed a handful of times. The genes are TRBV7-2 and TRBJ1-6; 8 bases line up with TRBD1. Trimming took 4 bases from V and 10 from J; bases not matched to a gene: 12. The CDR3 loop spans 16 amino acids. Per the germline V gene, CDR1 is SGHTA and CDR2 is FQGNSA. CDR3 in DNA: TGTGCCAGCAGCTACCCCTGGGACAGGTGGGACTCACCCCTCCACTTT. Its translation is CASSYPWDRWDSPLHF.

This CDR3 reads CASSDARAASIGELFF. The CDR3 DNA is TGTGCCAGCAGTGACGCCAGGGCCGCTTCCATCGGGGAGCTGTTTTTT. The chain combines TRBV25-1 with TRBJ2-2, with D possibly being TRBD1 (5 bases). CDR1 is MGHDK and CDR2 is SYGVNS in the germline V gene. Trimming removed 3 bases from V and 7 bases from J, with 18 bases in between. The CDR3 extends over 16 amino acids.

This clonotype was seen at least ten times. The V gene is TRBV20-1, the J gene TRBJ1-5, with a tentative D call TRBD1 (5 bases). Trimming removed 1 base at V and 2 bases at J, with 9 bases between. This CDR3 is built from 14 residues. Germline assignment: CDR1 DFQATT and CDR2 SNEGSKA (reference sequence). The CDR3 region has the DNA TGCAGTGCTAGAGGGTTAGGGGGCAATCAGCCCCAGCATTTT. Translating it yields CSARGLGGNQPQHF.